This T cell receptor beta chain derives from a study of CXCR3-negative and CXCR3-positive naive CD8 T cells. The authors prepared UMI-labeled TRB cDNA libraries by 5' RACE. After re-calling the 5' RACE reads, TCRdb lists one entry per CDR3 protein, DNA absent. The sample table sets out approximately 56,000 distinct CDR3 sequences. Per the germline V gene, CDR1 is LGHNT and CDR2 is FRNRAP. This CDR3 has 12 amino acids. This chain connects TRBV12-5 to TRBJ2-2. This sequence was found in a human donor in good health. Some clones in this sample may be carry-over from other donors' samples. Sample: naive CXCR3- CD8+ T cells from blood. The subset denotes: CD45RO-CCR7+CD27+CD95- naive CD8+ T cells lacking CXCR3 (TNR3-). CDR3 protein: CASGLTHGELFF.